This T cell receptor beta chain was identified in a study of blood T cell repertoires in COVID-19. Original processing methods: It was from reference gene primer amplification that nucleated cell counts were estimated. Assay: immunoSEQ multiplex PCR; the TCRdb copy retains only in-frame clones and omits some. The V and J calls and clone size are taken from that table; D and trimming were inferred from the DNA. This table has nearly 200,000 clones, 65% to 85% appearing once. Germline V gives CDR1 LNHDA, CDR2 SQIVND (reference sequence). Trimming cost V 3 bases and J 8 bases, with 13 bases left between them. The CDR3 consists of 13 residues. Participant-reported clinical history was the basis for cohort assignment.

This sequence was found in a man aged 35 to 55 who had recovered from COVID-19. The gene calls are TRBV19 and TRBJ1-2; weak D call: TRBD1 (6 bases). The sample comprised PBMCs or T cells enriched from blood (not recorded which). The CDR3 DNA reads TGTGCCAGTAGTATCAACAGGGTGGGCGGCTACACCTTC. Protein sequence: CASSINRVGGYTF.